This paragraph reports one T cell receptor (beta chain). The antigen this receptor binds is unknown. Base-call qualities are not available, and no considerably larger clone is one nucleotide away. The data were obtained in a study of OX40 agonist ivuxolimab in advanced cancers. For context, the study as a whole: Ivuxolimab was an agonistic, fully human IgG2 monoclonal antibody directed against OX40 (CD134), a costimulatory receptor. Intravenous ivuxolimab was administered to patients every 2 weeks at six dose levels: 0.01, 0.1, 0.3, 1.5, 3 and 10 mg/kg. Of the roughly 50 dose-escalation patients, hepatocellular carcinoma was present in around 20, melanoma in some 15, renal cell carcinoma in 9 and head and neck cancer in 9. In the dose-escalation cohort, nearly 85% of patients were male, and the mean age was approximately 60 years with a range of roughly 23 to 79. Prior anti-PD-1, anti-PD-L1 or anti-CTLA-4 therapy was permitted, and about two fifths of dose-escalation patients had received checkpoint inhibitors. Three dose-escalation patients achieved partial responses, one with hepatocellular carcinoma and two with cutaneous melanoma. Peripheral TCRbeta sequencing was intended to test whether TCR sequence diversity was altered and clonal T-cell expansion was caused by ivuxolimab. The paper covers the monotherapy dose-escalation part of the phase I ivuxolimab trial, which included N ≈ 57 patients. What the work shows at the level of the full study, not this receptor alone: Which antigens the clonally expanded peripheral T cells were specific for was not determined. At doses from 0.1 to 3.0 mg/kg, clonal expansion was seen in both CD4+ and CD8+ blood T cells between baseline and week 6. After ivuxolimab, more expanded clones were found on average in CD8+ T cells than in CD4+ T cells. Partial responders in the 0.1-3.0 mg/kg groups had among the lowest normalized peripheral clonal expansion, especially among CD8+ T cells. Low levels of normalized T-cell clonal expansion were also shown by some nonresponding patients.

The trial excluded patients who had a history of autoimmune disease or were on systemic immunosuppression. Peripheral blood for TCR sequencing was drawn from every dose cohort at baseline, at cycle 4 day 1 and at cycle 7 day 1. Samples were obtained from an open-label, multicenter, first-in-human phase I dose-escalation trial of ivuxolimab. Adults with locally advanced or metastatic melanoma, renal cell, hepatocellular, or head and neck squamous cell carcinoma were enrolled in the trial. CD4+ and CD8+ T cells were sorted separately from peripheral blood before TCR sequencing. To sequence the TCRbeta CDR3 region, genomic DNA was isolated from the sorted cells. TCRbeta CDR3 regions were sequenced using the immunoSEQ Assay. TCRdb provides this immuneACCESS table in a form limited to in-frame rearrangements. Some clones are lacking; in checked studies, under half of them reflect an unresolved V gene, and why the rest are absent is not known. This sample comprises some 58,000 clones, about 89% of them detected only once. The ten largest clonotypes hold around 0.8% of the sample.

V and J are truncated by 2 bases and 0 bases respectively, leaving an intervening sequence of 8 bases. CDR1 and CDR2 are read off the germline V gene as SGDLS and YYNGEE. CDR3 length: 14 amino acids, cysteine to phenylalanine. CDR3 DNA only is kept here, 42 bases in frame from base 1. The rearranged chain carries TRBV9 and TRBJ1-1, with the D gene too uncertain to name. Sequenced here: CD4+ or CD8+ T cells sorted from blood, sampled in a trial of the OX40 agonist ivuxolimab. The clonotype was recovered from an adult with an advanced solid tumor such as melanoma, head and neck, liver or kidney cancer. The CDR3 sequence is CASSVSLMNTEAFF. The nucleotide sequence is TGTGCCAGCAGCGTCTCTCTCATGAACACTGAAGCTTTCTTT.